The 6 T cell receptor beta chains given below trace back to one sample, sequenced in a study of T cell responses to AZD1222 COVID-19 vaccine. Profiling relied on immunoSEQ multiplex PCR, and the TCRdb table lists in-frame clones only, not all of them. This table holds approximately 140,000 clones, under 95% found once. The source material was peripheral blood, sampled on day 0 of AZD1222 vaccination. Source of these receptors: an adult in good health.

The gene calls are TRBV27 and TRBJ2-7; perhaps TRBD1 as D (6 bases). This CDR3 has 12 residues. From germline, CDR1 is MNHEY and CDR2 SMNVEV (reference sequence). Trimming shortened V by 3 bases and J by 6 bases, and 9 bases separated the two germline ends. The CDR3 region is CASSLARGEQYF. CDR3 DNA sequence: TGTGCCAGCAGTTTGGCCAGGGGCGAGCAGTACTTC.

The chain has TRBV7-2 and TRBJ2-2; 7 positions agree with TRBD2. Germline V CDR1 and CDR2: SGHTA, FQGNSA. J lost 1 base, V lost 2 bases, and 4 bases had no gene match. This CDR3 spans 16 amino acids. The CDR3 sequence: CASSLWGGGNTGELFF. The CDR3 nucleotides read TGTGCCAGCAGCTTATGGGGGGGAGGGAACACCGGGGAGCTGTTTTTT.

The chain carries TRBV5-1 and TRBJ2-5; the D is unclear. CDR3 length: 15 amino acids. CDR1 is SGHRS, CDR2 YFSETQ, per germline. V was pared by 0 bases and J by 3 bases, with 12 bases between. In DNA, the CDR3 is TGCGCCAGCAGCTTGGTGGGCATACCCGAAGAGACCCAGTACTTC. This gives the protein CASSLVGIPEETQYF. The whole variable domain, remainder taken from reference TRBV5-1 and TRBJ2-5, is KAGVTQTPRYLIKTRGQQVTLSCSPISGHRSVSWYQQTPGQGLQFLFEYFSETQRNKGNFPGRFSGRQFSNSRSEMNVSTLELGDSALYLCASSLVGIPEETQYFGPGTRLLVL.

The rearrangement joins TRBV12-3 or TRBV12-4 to TRBJ1-4, with D possibly being TRBD1 (5 bases). V was shortened by 8 bases and J by 7 bases, with 14 bases between the two germline ends. CDR3 length: 13 residues. The CDR3 reads CASSGGTREKLFF. CDR3 bases: TGTGCCAGCTCTGGGGGTACTCGTGAAAAACTGTTTTTT.

This clone was observed a single time. In DNA form, the CDR3 reads TGTGCCAGCAGTTTACCCCCCGGACAGGGAAACACTGAAGCTTTCTTT. Amino acids: CASSLPPGQGNTEAFF. This chain links TRBV28 with TRBJ1-1, with TRBD1 matching 8 bases. CDR3 length: 16 residues. CDR1 and CDR2 (germline): MDHEN, SYDVKM. Trimming cost V 2 bases and J 2 bases; bases outside gene matches: 7.

The chain joins TRBV5-4 to TRBJ2-7, with D possibly called TRBD1 or TRBD2 (5 bases each). CDR3 size: 13 residues. Trimming cost V 0 bases and J 6 bases, with 10 bases left between them. Germline V gene lookup returns CDR1 SGHNT and CDR2 YYREEE (reference sequence). The CDR3 DNA reads as TGTGCCAGCAGCTTGGCGGGGCAGCGCGAGCAGTACTTC. Its translation: CASSLAGQREQYF.